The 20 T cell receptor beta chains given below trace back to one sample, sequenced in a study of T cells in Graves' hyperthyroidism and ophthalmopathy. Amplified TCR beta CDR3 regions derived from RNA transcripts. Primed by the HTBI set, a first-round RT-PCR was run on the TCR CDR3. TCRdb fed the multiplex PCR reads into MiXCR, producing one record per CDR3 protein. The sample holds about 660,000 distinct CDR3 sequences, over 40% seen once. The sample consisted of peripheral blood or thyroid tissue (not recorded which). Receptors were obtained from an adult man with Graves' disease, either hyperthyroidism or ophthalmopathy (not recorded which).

In DNA form, the CDR3 reads TGCGCCAGCGGGACAGCCAATCAGCCCCAGCATTTT. This translates into CASGTANQPQHF. The V gene is TRBV10-1, the J gene TRBJ1-5; 7 positions agree with TRBD1. Germline V gene data show CDR1 as WNHNN and CDR2 as SYGVQD (reference sequence). CDR3 size: 12 residues. After removal of 8 bases from V and 3 bases from J, the junction contained 1 base not matched to a gene.

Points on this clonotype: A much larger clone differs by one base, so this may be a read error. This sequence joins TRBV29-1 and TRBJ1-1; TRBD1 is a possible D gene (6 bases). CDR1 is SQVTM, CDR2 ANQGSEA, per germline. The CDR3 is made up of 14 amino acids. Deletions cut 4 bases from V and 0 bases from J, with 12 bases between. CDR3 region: CSVGGQQMNTEAFF. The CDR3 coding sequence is TGCAGCGTTGGGGGGCAGCAGATGAACACTGAAGCTTTCTTT. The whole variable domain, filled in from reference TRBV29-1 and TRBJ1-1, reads SAVISQKPSRDICQRGTSLTIQCQVDSQVTMMFWYRQQPGQSLTLIATANQGSEATYESGFVIDKFPISRPNLTFSTLTVSNMSPEDSSIYLCSVGGQQMNTEAFFGQGTRLTVV.

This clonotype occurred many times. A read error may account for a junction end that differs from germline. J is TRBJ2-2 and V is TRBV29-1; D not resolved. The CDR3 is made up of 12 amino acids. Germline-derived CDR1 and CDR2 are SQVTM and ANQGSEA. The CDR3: CSVEGVPGELFF. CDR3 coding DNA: TGCAGCGTGGAAGGCGTCCCCGGGGAGCTGTTTTTT.

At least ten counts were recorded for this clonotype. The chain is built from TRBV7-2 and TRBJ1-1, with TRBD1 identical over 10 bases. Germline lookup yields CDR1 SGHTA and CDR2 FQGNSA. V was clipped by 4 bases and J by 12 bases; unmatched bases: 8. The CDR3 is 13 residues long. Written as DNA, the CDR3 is TGTGCCAGCAGCTCGTTGACAGGGGGCTTCACTTTCTTT. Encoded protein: CASSSLTGGFTFF.

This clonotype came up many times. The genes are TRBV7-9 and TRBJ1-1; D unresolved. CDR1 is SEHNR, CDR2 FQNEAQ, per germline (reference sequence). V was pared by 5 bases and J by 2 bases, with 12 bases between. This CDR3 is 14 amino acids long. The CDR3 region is CASSNPHGNTEAFF. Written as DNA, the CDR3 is TGTGCCAGCAGCAATCCACATGGAAACACTGAAGCTTTCTTT.

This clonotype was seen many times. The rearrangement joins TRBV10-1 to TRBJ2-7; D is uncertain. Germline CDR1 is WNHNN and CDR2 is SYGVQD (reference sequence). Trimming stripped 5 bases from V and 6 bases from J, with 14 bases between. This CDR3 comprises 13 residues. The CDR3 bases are TGCGCCAGCAGTCGATCCTCTACCGGCGAGCAGTACTTC. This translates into CASSRSSTGEQYF.

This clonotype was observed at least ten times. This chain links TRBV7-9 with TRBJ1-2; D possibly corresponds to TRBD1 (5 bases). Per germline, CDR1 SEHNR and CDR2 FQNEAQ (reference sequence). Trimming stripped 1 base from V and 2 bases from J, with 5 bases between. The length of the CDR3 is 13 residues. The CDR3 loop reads CASSLEGNYGYTF. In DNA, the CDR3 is TGTGCCAGCAGCTTAGAGGGGAACTATGGCTACACCTTC.

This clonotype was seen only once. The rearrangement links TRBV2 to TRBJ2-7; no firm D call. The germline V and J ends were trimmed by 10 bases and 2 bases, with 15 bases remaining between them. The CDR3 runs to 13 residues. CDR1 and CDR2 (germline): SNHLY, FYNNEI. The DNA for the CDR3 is TGTGCCACTCGCGCCGGGCTACCCTACGAGCAGTACTTC. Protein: CATRAGLPYEQYF.

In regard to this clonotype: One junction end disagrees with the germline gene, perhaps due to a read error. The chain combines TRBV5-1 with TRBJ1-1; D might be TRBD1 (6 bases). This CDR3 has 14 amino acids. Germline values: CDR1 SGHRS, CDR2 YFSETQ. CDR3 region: CASSLSPGETEAFF. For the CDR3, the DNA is TGTGCCAGCAGCTTGTCCCCAGGGGAAACTGAAGCTTTCTTT. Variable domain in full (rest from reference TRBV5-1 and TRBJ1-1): KAGVTQTPRYLIKTRGQQVTLSCSPISGHRSVSWYQQTPGQGLQFLFEYFSETQRNKGNFPGRFSGRQFSNSRSEMNVSTLELGDSALYLCASSLSPGETEAFFGQGTRLTVV.

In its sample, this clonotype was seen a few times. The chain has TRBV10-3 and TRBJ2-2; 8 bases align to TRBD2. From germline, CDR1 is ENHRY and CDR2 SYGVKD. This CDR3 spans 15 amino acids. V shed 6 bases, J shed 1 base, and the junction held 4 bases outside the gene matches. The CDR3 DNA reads TGTGCCATCAGAACAGCGGGGGAGAACACCGGGGAGCTGTTTTTT. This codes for CAIRTAGENTGELFF.

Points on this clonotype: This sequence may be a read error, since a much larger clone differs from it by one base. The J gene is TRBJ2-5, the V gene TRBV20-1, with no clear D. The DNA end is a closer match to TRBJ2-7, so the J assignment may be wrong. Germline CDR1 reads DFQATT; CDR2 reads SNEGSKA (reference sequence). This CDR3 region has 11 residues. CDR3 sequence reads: CSARDKYEQYF. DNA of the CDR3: TGCAGTGCTAGAGATAAGTACGAGCAGTACTTC.

In DNA form, the CDR3 reads TGTGCCAGCAGGCATTCTTCGGGGACAGTTTATAACTATGGCTACACCTTC. It codes for CASRHSSGTVYNYGYTF. This sequence joins TRBV7-9 and TRBJ1-2; 7 bases fit TRBD1. The J segment lost 1 base and the V segment lost 6 bases, leaving 14 bases of the junction unmatched. Germline V CDR1 and CDR2: SEHNR, FQNEAQ (reference sequence). This CDR3 has 17 amino acids.

In nucleotides, the CDR3 is TGTGCCAGCAGCAGACTGGACGCTATGAACACTGAAGCTTTCTTT. Translating gives CASSRLDAMNTEAFF. The chain employs TRBV7-2 and TRBJ1-1; D is undetermined. Germline V lookup: CDR1 SGHTA, CDR2 FQGNSA. This CDR3 has 15 residues. The V gene lost 5 bases and the J gene lost 0 bases, with 13 bases spanning the gap.

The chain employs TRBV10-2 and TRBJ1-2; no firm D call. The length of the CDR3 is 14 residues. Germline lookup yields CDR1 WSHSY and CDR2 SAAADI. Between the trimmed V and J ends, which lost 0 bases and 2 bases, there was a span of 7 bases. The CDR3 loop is CASSESRPNYGYTF. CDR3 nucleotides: TGCGCCAGCAGTGAGTCCAGACCGAACTATGGCTACACCTTC.

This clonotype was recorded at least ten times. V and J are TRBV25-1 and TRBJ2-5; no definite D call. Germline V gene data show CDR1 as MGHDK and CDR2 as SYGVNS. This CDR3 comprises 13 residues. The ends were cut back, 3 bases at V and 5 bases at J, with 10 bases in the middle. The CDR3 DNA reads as TGTGCCAGCAGTGACGGGCTTGGCGAGACCCAGTACTTC. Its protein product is CASSDGLGETQYF.

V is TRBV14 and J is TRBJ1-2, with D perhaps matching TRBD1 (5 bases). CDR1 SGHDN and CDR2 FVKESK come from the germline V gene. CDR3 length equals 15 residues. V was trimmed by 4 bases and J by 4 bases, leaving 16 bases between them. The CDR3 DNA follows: TGTGCCAGCAGCCCGCAAATCTGGGGCGGCTATGGCTACACCTTC. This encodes CASSPQIWGGYGYTF.

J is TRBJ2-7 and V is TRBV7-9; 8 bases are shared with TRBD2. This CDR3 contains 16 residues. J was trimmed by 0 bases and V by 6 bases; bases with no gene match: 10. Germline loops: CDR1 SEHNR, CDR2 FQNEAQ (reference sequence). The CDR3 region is CASSARGGPSSYEQYF. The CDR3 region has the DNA TGTGCCAGCAGTGCCCGGGGGGGCCCCAGCTCCTACGAGCAGTACTTC.

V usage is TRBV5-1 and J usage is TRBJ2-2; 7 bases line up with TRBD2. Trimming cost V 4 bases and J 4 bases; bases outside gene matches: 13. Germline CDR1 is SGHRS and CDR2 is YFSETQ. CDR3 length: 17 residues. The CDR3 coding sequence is TGCGCCAGCAGCCCTGGGACTACCCAGATTGTCACCGGGGAGCTGTTTTTT. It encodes CASSPGTTQIVTGELFF.

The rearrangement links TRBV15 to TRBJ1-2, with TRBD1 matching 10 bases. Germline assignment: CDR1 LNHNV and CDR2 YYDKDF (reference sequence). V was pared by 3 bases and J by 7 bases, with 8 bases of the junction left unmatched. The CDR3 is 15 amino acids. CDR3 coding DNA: TGTGCCACCAGCAGCCGTACCGGGACAGGGGCTGGCTACACCTTC. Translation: CATSSRTGTGAGYTF.

The CDR3 DNA sequence: TGCGCCAGCAGCTTGGCCGCCGGACAGGCGAGTGCTTCACCCCTCCACTTT. It specifies CASSLAAGQASASPLHF. The chain recombines TRBV5-1 with TRBJ1-6; 7 positions match TRBD1. Germline loops: CDR1 SGHRS, CDR2 YFSETQ. This CDR3 has 17 amino acids. The ends lost 0 bases at V and 9 bases at J; junction bases unmatched: 12.